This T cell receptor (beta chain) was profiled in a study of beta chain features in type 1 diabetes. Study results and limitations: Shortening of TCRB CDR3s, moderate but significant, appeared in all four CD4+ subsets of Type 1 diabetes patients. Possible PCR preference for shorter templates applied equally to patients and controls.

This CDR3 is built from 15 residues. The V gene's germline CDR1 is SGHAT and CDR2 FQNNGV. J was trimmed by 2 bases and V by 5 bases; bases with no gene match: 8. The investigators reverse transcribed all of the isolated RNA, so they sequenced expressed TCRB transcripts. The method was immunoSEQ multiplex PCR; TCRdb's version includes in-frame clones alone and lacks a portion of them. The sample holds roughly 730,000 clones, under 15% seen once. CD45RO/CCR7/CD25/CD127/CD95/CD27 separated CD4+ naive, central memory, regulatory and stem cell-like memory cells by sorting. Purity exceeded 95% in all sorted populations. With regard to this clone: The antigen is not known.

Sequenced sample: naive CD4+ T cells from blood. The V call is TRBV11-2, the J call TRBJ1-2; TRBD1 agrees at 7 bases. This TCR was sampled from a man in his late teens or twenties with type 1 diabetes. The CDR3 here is CASSPLTGRNYGYTF. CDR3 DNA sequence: TGTGCCAGCAGCCCTCTGACAGGGAGAAACTATGGCTACACCTTC.